The 27 T cell receptor beta chains below come from one sample, sequenced in a study of blood T cell repertoires in COVID-19. Repertoires were generated with immunoSEQ multiplex PCR, while TCRdb's copy carries only in-frame clones and drops some. The sample has approximately 120,000 clones; more than 70% are singletons. Sequenced sample: peripheral blood. The receptors were gathered from a human donor in a cohort sampled during active COVID-19.

V usage is TRBV27 and J usage is TRBJ1-5; D is perhaps TRBD1 (5 bases). The CDR3 has 15 amino acids. V was trimmed by 2 bases and J by 6 bases, leaving 14 bases between them. Per the germline V gene, CDR1 is MNHEY and CDR2 is SMNVEV (reference sequence). CDR3 bases: TGTGCCAGCAGTTTAAACGGGGGGTCGGCTCAGCCCCAGCATTTT. Translated, it gives CASSLNGGSAQPQHF.

The rearrangement joins TRBV3-1 (or the pseudogene TRBV3-2) to TRBJ1-6, with 10 bases fitting TRBD1. Unmatched junction bases numbered 1, after V lost 4 bases and J lost 7 bases. Germline CDR1 is LGHDT and CDR2 is YNNKEL (reference sequence). CDR3 length equals 14 residues. Here the CDR3 reads CASSRQGANSPLHF. DNA for the CDR3: TGTGCCAGCAGCCGACAGGGGGCGAATTCACCCCTCCACTTT.

CDR3 in amino acids: CASTSPGYEQYF. The DNA of the CDR3 is TGTGCCAGCACCAGTCCGGGTTACGAGCAGTACTTC. This chain links TRBV11-3 with TRBJ2-7, with D hard to call. This CDR3 is built from 12 residues. Germline V gene lookup returns CDR1 SGHNT and CDR2 YENEEA. The germline V and J ends were trimmed by 7 bases and 4 bases, with 11 bases remaining between them.

The V and J genes are TRBV6-6 and TRBJ1-4; 7 bases are a match to TRBD1. In germline, CDR1 is MNHNY, CDR2 SVGAGI (reference sequence). The V and J ends lost 8 bases and 4 bases, in that order; junction bases with no gene match: 4. The CDR3 has 13 residues. The CDR3 region has the DNA TGTGCCAGCCTAAGACAGGGTAATGAAAAACTGTTTTTT. Amino acid sequence: CASLRQGNEKLFF.

This clone was found a few times. J is TRBJ2-5 and V is TRBV2, with D perhaps TRBD2 (7 bases). The CDR3 loop spans 17 amino acids. V lost 5 bases to trimming and J lost 7 bases, with 26 bases between them. Germline V gives CDR1 SNHLY, CDR2 FYNNEI. The CDR3 spells CASSPGEGSRRWVTQYF. The CDR3 nucleotides are TGTGCCAGCAGTCCAGGGGAGGGGAGCCGGCGGTGGGTGACCCAGTACTTC.

The sample holds a few counts of this clone. The chain uses TRBV27 and TRBJ2-3; weak D call: TRBD2 (7 bases). This CDR3 is 15 amino acids long. Germline values: CDR1 MNHEY, CDR2 SMNVEV (reference sequence). V was cut by 8 bases and J by 4 bases, with 19 bases left in between. DNA of the CDR3: TGTGCCAGCTGGGGGGGGACACCCGGGGCAGATACGCAGTATTTT. Residues: CASWGGTPGADTQYF.

The chain combines TRBV5-5 with TRBJ2-3; possibly TRBD1 for D (6 bases). The germline CDR1 and CDR2 sequences are SGHKS and YYEKEE (reference sequence). With 3 bases removed from V and 2 bases from J, the gap between germline ends came to 13 bases. CDR3 length: 15 residues. Here the CDR3 DNA reads TGTGCCAGCAGCTGGCCGGACAGACCCACAGATACGCAGTATTTT. Protein: CASSWPDRPTDTQYF.

This chain links TRBV6-1 with TRBJ2-2, with a tentative D call TRBD2 (6 bases). This CDR3 region has 14 residues. Per germline, CDR1 MNHNS and CDR2 SASEGT. V dropped 2 bases and J dropped 5 bases, with 9 bases sitting between them. The CDR3 DNA follows: TGTGCCAGCAGTGAACTAGCGAGTACCGGGGAGCTGTTTTTT. Protein sequence: CASSELASTGELFF.

With regard to this clone: Germline is not matched at one junction end, which may reflect a read error. This CDR3 reads CASREDSTGAGANVLTF. The CDR3 DNA reads as TGTGCCAGCAGAGAAGATTCCACAGGGGCTGGGGCCAACGTCCTGACTTTC. The chain couples TRBV2 to TRBJ2-6, with TRBD1 identical over 7 bases. The germline V gene encodes CDR1 SNHLY and CDR2 FYNNEI. CDR3 length: 17 residues.

V usage is TRBV28 and J usage is TRBJ2-4, with D perhaps matching TRBD1 (5 bases). Per the germline V gene, CDR1 is MDHEN and CDR2 is SYDVKM. The V gene lost 3 bases and the J gene lost 0 bases, with 9 bases spanning the gap. There are 15 residues in the CDR3. The CDR3 nucleotides read TGTGCCAGCAGTTTTCAGGGTACAGCCAAAAACATTCAGTACTTC. This encodes CASSFQGTAKNIQYF.

The rearrangement links TRBV7-3 to TRBJ2-1; 10 nucleotides line up with TRBD2. Germline assignment: CDR1 SGHTA and CDR2 FQGTGA. Trimming took 4 bases from V and 4 from J; bases not matched to a gene: 4. The CDR3 length is 15 residues. CDR3 amino acids: CASSSGLARYNEQFF. CDR3 sequence (DNA): TGTGCCAGCAGCTCGGGACTAGCGAGATACAATGAGCAGTTCTTC.

V gene TRBV9 combines with J gene TRBJ1-6, with D hard to call. The CDR3 is 14 residues long. Germline V gene data show CDR1 as SGDLS and CDR2 as YYNGEE. V lost 3 bases and J lost 4, with 8 bases in between. The CDR3 loop is CASSAGSYNSPLHF. The CDR3 DNA reads TGTGCCAGCAGCGCCGGGTCTTATAATTCACCCCTCCACTTT.

The chain is built from TRBV27 and TRBJ1-5; 7 bases agree with TRBD1. This CDR3 is built from 15 residues. V shed 5 bases and J 6 bases; nucleotides not matched to a gene: 10. Looked up from germline, CDR1 is MNHEY and CDR2 is SMNVEV (reference sequence). In DNA form, the CDR3 reads TGTGCCAGCAGTCAGGGACAGCTGGTGGGTCAGCCCCAGCATTTT. Translating gives CASSQGQLVGQPQHF.

This chain connects TRBV25-1 to TRBJ1-6; D may be TRBD1 (6 bases). Trimming cost V 3 bases and J 7 bases, with 13 bases left between them. This CDR3 contains 15 residues. Looked up from germline, CDR1 is MGHDK and CDR2 is SYGVNS. The CDR3 is CASSEDQDSNSPLHF. For the CDR3, the DNA is TGTGCCAGCAGTGAGGATCAGGACAGCAATTCACCCCTCCACTTT.

The J gene is TRBJ1-2, the V gene TRBV19, with TRBD1 matching over 9 bases. The germline V gene has CDR1 LNHDA and CDR2 SQIVND (reference sequence). The CDR3 contains 12 residues. With V trimmed by 10 bases and J by 8 bases, 8 bases remained unmatched. CDR3 DNA sequence: TGTGCCATCTCGAACAGGGGGCTGGGCTACACCTTC. It encodes CAISNRGLGYTF.

J is TRBJ2-2 and V is TRBV4-1, with a weak D call TRBD2 (6 bases). This CDR3 is built from 16 residues. Deletions cut 2 bases from V and 8 bases from J, with 18 bases between. Germline assignment: CDR1 MGHRA and CDR2 YSYEKL. CDR3 DNA: TGCGCCAGCAGCCAACCTACTAGCCTGACGGAAGGGGAGCTGTTTTTT. Translating it yields CASSQPTSLTEGELFF.

The count of this clone is one. The V gene is TRBV6-1, the J gene TRBJ1-2; TRBD1 agrees at 7 bases. The junction had 7 bases not matched to a gene; V was cut back by 1 base and J by 2 bases. CDR3 length: 16 residues. Germline V gene sequence: CDR1 MNHNS, CDR2 SASEGT. The CDR3 DNA follows: TGTGCCAGCAGTGAAGTGGAGACAGGGATGAACTATGGCTACACCTTC. Encoded protein: CASSEVETGMNYGYTF.

In this sample, this clone turned up a few times. The chain uses TRBV27 and TRBJ2-1; 11 nucleotides line up with TRBD2. V lost 7 bases to trimming and J lost 8 bases; unmatched junction nucleotides: 16. Germline V lookup: CDR1 MNHEY, CDR2 SMNVEV (reference sequence). The CDR3 extends over 17 amino acids. CDR3 sequence reads: CASKNLATSGRSHEQFF. The CDR3 nucleotides read TGTGCCAGCAAAAACCTAGCAACTAGCGGGAGATCCCATGAGCAGTTCTTC.

The rearrangement links TRBV23-1 to TRBJ1-2, with no clear D. TRBV23-1 is treated as an ORF (open reading frame) with a function not yet certain. The CDR3 runs 18 residues. V dropped 0 bases and J dropped 4 bases, with 21 bases sitting between them. The CDR3 here is CASSQSFWPQRELYGYTF. CDR3 bases: TGCGCCAGCAGTCAATCCTTTTGGCCTCAACGGGAACTCTATGGCTACACCTTC.

This chain joins TRBV27 and TRBJ2-7; TRBD1 matches at 10 bases. The CDR3 has 15 amino acids. Germline-derived CDR1 and CDR2 are MNHEY and SMNVEV (reference sequence). J was trimmed by 6 bases and V by 5 bases; bases with no gene match: 10. CDR3 sequence reads: CASSDGTGAPLEQYF. CDR3 coding DNA: TGTGCCAGCAGTGACGGGACAGGGGCCCCCCTCGAGCAGTACTTC.

The rearrangement links TRBV6-4 to TRBJ2-6; no firm D call. Germline CDR1 MRHNA, CDR2 SNTAGT. Trimming removed 8 bases from V and 0 bases from J, with 11 bases in between. CDR3 length: 15 amino acids. The CDR3 DNA is TGTGCCAGCCGAGATTGGAGCTCTGGGGCCAACGTCCTGACTTTC. Its protein is CASRDWSSGANVLTF.

The chain recombines TRBV19 with TRBJ1-5; TRBD1 matches 8 bases. The CDR3 consists of 17 residues. V lost 7 bases and J lost 5; bases outside the gene matches: 16. CDR1 and CDR2 from the germline V gene are LNHDA and SQIVND (reference sequence). The CDR3 reads CASISLDRAKGDQPQHF. CDR3 bases: TGTGCCAGTATTTCGTTGGACAGGGCGAAGGGAGATCAGCCCCAGCATTTT.

The chain combines TRBV28 with TRBJ2-1; 8 bases agree with TRBD1. The CDR3 contains 16 residues. Germline CDR1 MDHEN, CDR2 SYDVKM. J lost 7 bases, V lost 6 bases, and 14 bases had no gene match. The CDR3 loop is CASSSPGQGLVNEQFF. The DNA for the CDR3 is TGTGCCAGCAGCTCCCCCGGACAGGGTCTCGTGAATGAGCAGTTCTTC.

The CDR3 loop reads CASSFTSAPWEQYF. The CDR3 nucleotides read TGTGCCAGCAGCTTCACTAGCGCCCCGTGGGAGCAGTACTTC. The V gene is TRBV7-2, the J gene TRBJ2-7, with 7 bases aligning to TRBD2. This CDR3 is built from 14 residues. J was trimmed by 7 bases and V by 3 bases; bases with no gene match: 9. Germline-derived CDR1 and CDR2 are SGHTA and FQGNSA.

The chain uses TRBV5-4 and TRBJ2-3, with D possibly TRBD1 on 5 matching bases. Per germline, CDR1 SGHNT and CDR2 YYREEE (reference sequence). The CDR3 loop spans 15 amino acids. Trimming left V 0 bases short and J 5 bases short, with 13 bases between. DNA of the CDR3: TGTGCCAGCAGCTTGGCAGGGTACGTAGGAGATACGCAGTATTTT. Translating it yields CASSLAGYVGDTQYF.

DNA of the CDR3: TGTGCCAGCAGGACGTCGCAGGCCAACACAGATACGCAGTATTTT. It specifies CASRTSQANTDTQYF. The gene calls are TRBV2 and TRBJ2-3; D is ambiguous. The CDR3 has 15 amino acids. Germline V lookup: CDR1 SNHLY, CDR2 FYNNEI. The V end was cut by 6 bases, the J end by 2 bases, with 15 bases between.

The chain links TRBV27 to TRBJ1-1; D unclear. Trimming pared 4 bases from V and 2 bases from J, leaving 11 bases between. Per the germline V gene, CDR1 is MNHEY and CDR2 is SMNVEV (reference sequence). The CDR3 extends over 14 amino acids. The CDR3 loop reads CASSSHRLNTEAFF. For the CDR3, the DNA is TGTGCCAGCAGTTCTCACAGATTAAACACTGAAGCTTTCTTT.